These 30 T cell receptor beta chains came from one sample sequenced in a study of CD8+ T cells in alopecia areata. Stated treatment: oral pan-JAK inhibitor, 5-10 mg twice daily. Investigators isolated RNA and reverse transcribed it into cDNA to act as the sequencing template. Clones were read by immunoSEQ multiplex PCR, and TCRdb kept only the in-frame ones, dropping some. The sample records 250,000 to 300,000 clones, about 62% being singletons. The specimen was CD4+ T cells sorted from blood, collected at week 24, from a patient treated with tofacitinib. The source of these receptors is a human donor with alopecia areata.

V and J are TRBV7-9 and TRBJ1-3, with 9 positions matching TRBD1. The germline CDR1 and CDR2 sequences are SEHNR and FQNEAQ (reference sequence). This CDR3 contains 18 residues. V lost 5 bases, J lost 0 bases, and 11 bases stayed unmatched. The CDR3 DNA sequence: TGTGCCAGCAGCGAACGCCGTTGGGACAGGGACTCTGGAAACACCATATATTTT. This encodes CASSERRWDRDSGNTIYF.

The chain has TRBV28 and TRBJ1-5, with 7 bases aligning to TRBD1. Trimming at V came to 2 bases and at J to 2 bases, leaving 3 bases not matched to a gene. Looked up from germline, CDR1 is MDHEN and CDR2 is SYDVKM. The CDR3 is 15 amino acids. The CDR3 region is CASSLTGAGNQPQHF. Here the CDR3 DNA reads TGTGCCAGCAGTTTAACAGGGGCCGGCAATCAGCCCCAGCATTTT.

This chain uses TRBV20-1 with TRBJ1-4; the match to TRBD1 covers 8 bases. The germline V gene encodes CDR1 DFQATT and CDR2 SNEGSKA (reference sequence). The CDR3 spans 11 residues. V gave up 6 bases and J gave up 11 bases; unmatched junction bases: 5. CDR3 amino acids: CSAEDRVKLFF. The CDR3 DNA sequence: TGCAGTGCCGAGGACAGGGTTAAACTGTTTTTT.

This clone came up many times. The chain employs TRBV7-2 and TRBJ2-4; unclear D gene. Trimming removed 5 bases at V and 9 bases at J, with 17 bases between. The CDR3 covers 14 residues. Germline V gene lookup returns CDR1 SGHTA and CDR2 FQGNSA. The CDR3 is CASSPSYSSSIQYF. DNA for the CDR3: TGTGCCAGCAGCCCGAGCTACAGTTCGAGCATTCAGTACTTC.

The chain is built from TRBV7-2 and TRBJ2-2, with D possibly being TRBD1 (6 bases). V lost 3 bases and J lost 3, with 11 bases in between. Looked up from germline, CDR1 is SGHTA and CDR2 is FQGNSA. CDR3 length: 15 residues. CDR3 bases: TGTGCCAGCAGCTTCCGCCGGACAGACACCGGGGAGCTGTTTTTT. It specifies CASSFRRTDTGELFF.

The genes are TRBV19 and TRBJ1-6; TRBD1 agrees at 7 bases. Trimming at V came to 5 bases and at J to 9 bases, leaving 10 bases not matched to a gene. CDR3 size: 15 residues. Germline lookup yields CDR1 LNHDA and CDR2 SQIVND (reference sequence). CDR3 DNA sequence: TGTGCCAGTAGTGATACAGGGGATGGGGGTTCACCCCTCCACTTT. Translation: CASSDTGDGGSPLHF.

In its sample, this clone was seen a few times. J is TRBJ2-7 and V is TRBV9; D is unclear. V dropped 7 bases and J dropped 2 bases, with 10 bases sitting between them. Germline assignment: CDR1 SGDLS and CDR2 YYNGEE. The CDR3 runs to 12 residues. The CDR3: CASAAGPYEQYF. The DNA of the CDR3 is TGTGCCAGCGCGGCAGGACCCTACGAGCAGTACTTC.

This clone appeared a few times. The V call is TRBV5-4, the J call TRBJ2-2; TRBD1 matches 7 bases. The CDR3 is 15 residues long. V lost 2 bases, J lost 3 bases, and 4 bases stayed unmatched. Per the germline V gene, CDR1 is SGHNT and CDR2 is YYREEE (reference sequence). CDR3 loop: CASSLRQGYTGELFF. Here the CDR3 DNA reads TGTGCCAGCAGCTTACGACAGGGCTACACCGGGGAGCTGTTTTTT.

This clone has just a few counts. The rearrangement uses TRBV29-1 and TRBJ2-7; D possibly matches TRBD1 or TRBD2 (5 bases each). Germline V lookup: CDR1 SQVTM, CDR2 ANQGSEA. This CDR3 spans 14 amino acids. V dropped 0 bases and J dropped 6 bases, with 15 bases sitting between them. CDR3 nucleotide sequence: TGCAGCGTTGAAGATGTGGGGACCGCGATCGAGCAGTACTTC. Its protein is CSVEDVGTAIEQYF.

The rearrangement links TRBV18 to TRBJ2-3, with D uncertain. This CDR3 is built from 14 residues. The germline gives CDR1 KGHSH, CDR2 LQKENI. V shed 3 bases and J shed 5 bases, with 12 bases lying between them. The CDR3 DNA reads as TGTGCCAGCTCACCGGTCCCCGGCAGAGATACGCAGTATTTT. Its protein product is CASSPVPGRDTQYF.

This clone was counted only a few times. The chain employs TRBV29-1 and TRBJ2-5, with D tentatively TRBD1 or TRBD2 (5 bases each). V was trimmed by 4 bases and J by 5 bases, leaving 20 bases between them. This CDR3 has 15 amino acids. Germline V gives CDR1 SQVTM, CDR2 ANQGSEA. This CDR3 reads CSVVSRGRELETQYF. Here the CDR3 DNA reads TGCAGCGTTGTCAGTCGGGGACGAGAACTGGAGACCCAGTACTTC. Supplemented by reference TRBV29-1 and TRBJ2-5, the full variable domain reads SAVISQKPSRDICQRGTSLTIQCQVDSQVTMMFWYRQQPGQSLTLIATANQGSEATYESGFVIDKFPISRPNLTFSTLTVSNMSPEDSSIYLCSVVSRGRELETQYFGPGTRLLVL.

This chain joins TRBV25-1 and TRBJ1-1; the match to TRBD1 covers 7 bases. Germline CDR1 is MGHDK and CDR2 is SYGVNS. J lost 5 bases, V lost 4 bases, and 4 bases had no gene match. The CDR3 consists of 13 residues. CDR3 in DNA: TGTGCCAGCAGTGGTTCAGGGGGGACTGAAGCTTTCTTT. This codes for CASSGSGGTEAFF.

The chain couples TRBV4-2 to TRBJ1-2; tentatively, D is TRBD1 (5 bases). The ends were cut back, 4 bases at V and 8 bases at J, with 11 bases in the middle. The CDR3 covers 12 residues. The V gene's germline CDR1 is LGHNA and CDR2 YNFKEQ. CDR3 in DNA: TGTGCCAGCAGCCGAAAGGGGCTGGGCTACACCTTC. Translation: CASSRKGLGYTF.

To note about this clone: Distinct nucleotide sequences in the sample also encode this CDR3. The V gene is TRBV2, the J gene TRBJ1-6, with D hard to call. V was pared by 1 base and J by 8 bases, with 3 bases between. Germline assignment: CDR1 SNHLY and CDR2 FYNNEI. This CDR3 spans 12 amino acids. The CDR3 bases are TGTGCCAGCAGTGAAGGGGATTCACCCCTCCACTTT. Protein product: CASSEGDSPLHF.

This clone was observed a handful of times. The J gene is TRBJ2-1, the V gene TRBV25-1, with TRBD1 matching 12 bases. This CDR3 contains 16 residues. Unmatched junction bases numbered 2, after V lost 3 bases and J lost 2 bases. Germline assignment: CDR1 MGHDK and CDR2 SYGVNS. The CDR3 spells CASSEGQGAAYNEQFF. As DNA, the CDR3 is TGTGCCAGCAGTGAGGGACAGGGGGCAGCCTACAATGAGCAGTTCTTC.

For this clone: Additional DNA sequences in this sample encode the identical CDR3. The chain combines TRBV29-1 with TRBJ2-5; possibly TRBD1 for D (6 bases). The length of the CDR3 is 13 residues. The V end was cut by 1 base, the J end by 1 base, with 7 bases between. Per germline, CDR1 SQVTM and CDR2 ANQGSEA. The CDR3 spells CSVEGQVQETQYF. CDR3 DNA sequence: TGCAGCGTTGAAGGACAGGTCCAAGAGACCCAGTACTTC.

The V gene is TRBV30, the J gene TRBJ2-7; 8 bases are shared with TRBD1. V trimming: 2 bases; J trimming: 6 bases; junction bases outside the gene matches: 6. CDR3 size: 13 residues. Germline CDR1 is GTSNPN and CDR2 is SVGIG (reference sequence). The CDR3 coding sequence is TGTGCCTGGAGTCCCAGGGGGCGCGGCGAGCAGTACTTC. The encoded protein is CAWSPRGRGEQYF.

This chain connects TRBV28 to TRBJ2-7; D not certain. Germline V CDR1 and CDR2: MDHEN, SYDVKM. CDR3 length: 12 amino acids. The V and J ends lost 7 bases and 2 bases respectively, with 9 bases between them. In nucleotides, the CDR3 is TGTGCCAGCAACTCTCTAACCTACGAGCAGTACTTC. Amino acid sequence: CASNSLTYEQYF.

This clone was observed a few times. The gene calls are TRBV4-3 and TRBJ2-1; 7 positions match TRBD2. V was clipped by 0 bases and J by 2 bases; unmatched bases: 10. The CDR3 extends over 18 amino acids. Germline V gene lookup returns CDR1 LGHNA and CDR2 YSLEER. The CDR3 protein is CASSQDGQVGLAYNEQFF. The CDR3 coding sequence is TGCGCCAGCAGCCAAGATGGCCAGGTCGGACTAGCCTACAATGAGCAGTTCTTC.

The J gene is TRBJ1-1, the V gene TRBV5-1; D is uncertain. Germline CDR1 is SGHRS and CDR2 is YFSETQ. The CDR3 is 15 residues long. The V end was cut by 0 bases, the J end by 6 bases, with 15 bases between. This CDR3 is CASSLEGGVTAEAFF. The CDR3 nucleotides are TGCGCCAGCAGCTTGGAGGGTGGGGTAACTGCTGAAGCTTTCTTT.

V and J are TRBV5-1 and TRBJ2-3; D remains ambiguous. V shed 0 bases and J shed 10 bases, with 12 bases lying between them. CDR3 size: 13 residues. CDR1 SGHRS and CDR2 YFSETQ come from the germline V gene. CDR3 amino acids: CASSLDGSSAQYF. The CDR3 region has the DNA TGCGCCAGCAGCTTGGACGGCTCCTCTGCGCAGTATTTT.

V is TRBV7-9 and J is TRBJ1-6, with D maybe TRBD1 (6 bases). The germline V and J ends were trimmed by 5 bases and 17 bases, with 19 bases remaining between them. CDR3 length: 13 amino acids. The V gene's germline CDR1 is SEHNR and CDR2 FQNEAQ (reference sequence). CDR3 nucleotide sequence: TGTGCCAGCAGCCTTCCGGGGGGGCAACATTTCCACTTT. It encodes CASSLPGGQHFHF.

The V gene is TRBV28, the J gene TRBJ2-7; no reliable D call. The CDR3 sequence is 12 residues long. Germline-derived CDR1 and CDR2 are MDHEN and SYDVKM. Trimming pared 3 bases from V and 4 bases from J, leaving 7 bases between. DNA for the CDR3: TGTGCCAGCAGTTTTGCCAAATACGAGCAGTACTTC. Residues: CASSFAKYEQYF.

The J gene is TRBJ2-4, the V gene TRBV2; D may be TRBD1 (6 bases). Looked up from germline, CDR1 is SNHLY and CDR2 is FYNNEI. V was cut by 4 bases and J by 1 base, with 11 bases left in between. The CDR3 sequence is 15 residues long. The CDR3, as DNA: TGTGCCAGCAGTGCCCAGGGGCCGGCCAAAAACATTCAGTACTTC. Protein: CASSAQGPAKNIQYF.

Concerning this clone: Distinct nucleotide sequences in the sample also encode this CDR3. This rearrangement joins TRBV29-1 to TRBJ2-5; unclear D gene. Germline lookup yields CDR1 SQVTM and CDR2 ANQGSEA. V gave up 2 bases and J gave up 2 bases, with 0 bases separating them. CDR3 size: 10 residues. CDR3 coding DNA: TGCAGCGTTGAACAAGAGACCCAGTACTTC. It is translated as CSVEQETQYF. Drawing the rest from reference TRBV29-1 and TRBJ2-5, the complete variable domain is SAVISQKPSRDICQRGTSLTIQCQVDSQVTMMFWYRQQPGQSLTLIATANQGSEATYESGFVIDKFPISRPNLTFSTLTVSNMSPEDSSIYLCSVEQETQYFGPGTRLLVL.

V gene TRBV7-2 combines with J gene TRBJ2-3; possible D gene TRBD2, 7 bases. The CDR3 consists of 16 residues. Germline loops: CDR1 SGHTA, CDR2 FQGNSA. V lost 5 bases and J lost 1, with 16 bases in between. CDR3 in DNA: TGTGCCAGCAGCCTTACGGGGGGCCCAGGCACAGATACGCAGTATTTT. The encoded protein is CASSLTGGPGTDTQYF.

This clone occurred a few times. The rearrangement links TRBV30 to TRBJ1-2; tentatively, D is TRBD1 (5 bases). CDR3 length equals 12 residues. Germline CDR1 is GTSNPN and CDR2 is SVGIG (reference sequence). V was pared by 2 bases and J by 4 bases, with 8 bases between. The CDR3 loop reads CAWSSGGYGYTF. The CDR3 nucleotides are TGTGCCTGGAGTTCGGGGGGCTATGGCTACACCTTC.

Here the CDR3 DNA reads TGTGCCAGCAGTTTATTTGGCGGCTTCACGGAAGGGCAGTACTTC. Translation gives CASSLFGGFTEGQYF. The V call is TRBV28, the J call TRBJ2-5; D gene uncertain. This CDR3 has 15 amino acids. The V gene's germline CDR1 is MDHEN and CDR2 SYDVKM. Trimming cost V 1 base and J 11 bases, with 20 bases left between them. Full variable domain (outside the CDR3, taken from reference TRBV28 and TRBJ2-5): DVKVTQSSRYLVKRTGEKVFLECVQDMDHENMFWYRQDPGLGLRLIYFSYDVKMKEKGDIPEGYSVSREKKERFSLILESASTNQTSMYLCASSLFGGFTEGQYFGPGTRLLVL.

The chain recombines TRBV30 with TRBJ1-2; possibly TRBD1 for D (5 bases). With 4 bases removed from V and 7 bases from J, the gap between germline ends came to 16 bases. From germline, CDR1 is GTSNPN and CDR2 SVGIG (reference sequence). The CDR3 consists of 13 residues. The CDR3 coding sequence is TGTGCCTGGAAAAGGGACCTCGGGGGTGGCTACACCTTC. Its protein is CAWKRDLGGGYTF. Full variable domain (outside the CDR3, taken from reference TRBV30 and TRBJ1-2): SQTIHQWPATLVQPVGSPLSLECTVEGTSNPNLYWYRQAAGRGLQLLFYSVGIGQISSEVPQNLSASRPQDRQFILSSKKLLLSDSGFYLCAWKRDLGGGYTFGSGTRLTVV.

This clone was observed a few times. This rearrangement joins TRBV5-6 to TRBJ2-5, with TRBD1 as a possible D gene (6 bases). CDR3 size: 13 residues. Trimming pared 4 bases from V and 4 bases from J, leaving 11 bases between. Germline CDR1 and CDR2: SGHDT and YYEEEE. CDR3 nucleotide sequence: TGTGCCAGCAGCAAACAGGGCCCAGAGACCCAGTACTTC. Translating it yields CASSKQGPETQYF.